This TCR beta chain was retrieved from a study of blood T cells in healthy people across ages. Through a sample-barcoded 5' primer and a J-beta primer mix, a second PCR was run for about 6 to 11 cycles. The template-switch adaptor was a 5' adaptor with 12 random nucleotides. It tagged each cDNA molecule. Using its own MiXCR run on the 5' RACE reads, TCRdb lists one record per CDR3 protein. Among 1.4 million to 1.5 million distinct CDR3 sequences listed, 35% to 45% were seen once. The individuals who served as donors were healthy Caucasians living in Russia, aged roughly 6 to 90. The specimen was blood. This clonotype originated in a woman aged 18-29 years in good health.

The CDR3 DNA sequence: TGCAGTGCTAGAGAGGTCAGCGGGCCCCGGCATGAGCAGTTCTTC. Translating it yields CSAREVSGPRHEQFF. The rearrangement uses TRBV20-1 and TRBJ2-1; D might be TRBD2 (6 bases). CDR1 DFQATT and CDR2 SNEGSKA come from the germline V gene (reference sequence). Trimming removed 0 bases from V and 8 bases from J, with 17 bases in between. The CDR3 has 15 residues.